One T cell receptor beta chain is described in this entry. Its antigen is still unknown. The data are from a study of T cell repertoires in cytomegalovirus infection. The overall study: From public TCR beta signatures came an indication of both CMV infection and matching HLA type.

TCRdb reprocessed the reads with MiXCR, giving one entry per CDR3 protein. The sample carries 450,000 to 650,000 distinct CDR3 sequences, about 30% recorded once. This CDR3 contains 15 residues. Germline-derived CDR1 and CDR2 are SEHNR and FQNEAQ (reference sequence). Trimming stripped 1 base from V and 4 bases from J, with 11 bases between. Study observations and caveats: Pooled public TCR beta family frequency picked out CMV carriers with the relevant HLA. CMV-specific TCR beta clonotypes restricted by HLA-C dominated the ex vivo response.

The chain is built from TRBV7-9 and TRBJ2-1; no firm D call. What was sequenced was PBMCs. The receptor was isolated from a human donor in good health (CMV status not recorded). Some clones in this sample may be carry-over from other donors' samples. The CDR3 is CASSLVQLPYNEQFF. CDR3 DNA sequence: TGTGCCAGCAGCTTAGTCCAGCTCCCATACAATGAGCAGTTCTTC.